These 17 T cell receptor beta chains share one sample of origin, sequenced in a study of spatial heterogeneity in lung cancer. These receptors have no identified antigens. Documented time point: sample taken at primary tumor resection. Findings and limits, study-wide: Tumors with more nonsynonymous mutations had more expanded intratumoral alpha and beta TCRs.

Each CDR3 protein gets one entry after TCRdb re-called the 5' RACE reads with MiXCR. The sample gives about 14,000 distinct CDR3 sequences, about 4.8% of which show up once; 15% to 20% is in the top ten. Sequences were derived from lung tumor tissue, sampled at surgery. The source is a female donor with early-stage non-small cell lung cancer.

This clonotype was picked up many times. V and J are TRBV20-1 and TRBJ2-2, with D perhaps matching TRBD2 (6 bases). The germline CDR1 and CDR2 sequences are DFQATT and SNEGSKA (reference sequence). V was cut by 2 bases and J by 0 bases, with 10 bases left in between. CDR3 size: 15 residues. The CDR3 spells CSARRAGPNTGELFF. The CDR3, as DNA: TGCAGTGCTAGAAGAGCGGGCCCGAACACCGGGGAGCTGTTTTTT.

Ten or more counts support this clonotype. V usage is TRBV5-1 and J usage is TRBJ2-3; 9 bases fit TRBD1. Trimming at V came to 4 bases and at J to 2 bases, leaving 5 bases not matched to a gene. The CDR3 is made up of 15 amino acids. Germline V gene lookup returns CDR1 SGHRS and CDR2 YFSETQ. CDR3 sequence: CASSRGTGTTDTQYF. Written as DNA, the CDR3 is TGCGCCAGCAGCCGGGGGACAGGGACCACAGATACGCAGTATTTT.

This clonotype rates as medium-sized. The rearrangement links TRBV12-3 or TRBV12-4 to TRBJ1-2; 7 bases are shared with TRBD1. This CDR3 is 16 amino acids long. The J segment lost 0 bases and the V segment lost 6 bases, leaving 10 bases of the junction unmatched. The CDR3 sequence: CASSQTPGQTNYGYTF. CDR3 bases: TGTGCCAGCAGCCAAACTCCGGGACAGACTAACTATGGCTACACCTTC.

This clonotype was detected many times. The J gene is TRBJ2-1, the V gene TRBV12-3 or TRBV12-4; unclear D gene. The CDR3 runs to 13 residues. V lost 8 bases and J lost 4, with 12 bases in between. The CDR3 protein is CASVGFTYNEQFF. The CDR3 DNA follows: TGTGCCAGCGTGGGTTTTACTTACAATGAGCAGTTCTTC.

This clonotype was seen at least ten times. The genes are TRBV4-1 and TRBJ2-1; 9 bases line up with TRBD1. CDR1 is MGHRA, CDR2 YSYEKL, per germline. The V segment lost 7 bases and the J segment 3 bases; nucleotides outside the gene matches: 10. The CDR3 extends over 16 amino acids. CDR3 in DNA: TGCGCCAGCAAACCCCTGGGGACAGGGAACTACAATGAGCAGTTCTTC. Protein: CASKPLGTGNYNEQFF.

This clonotype was recorded many times. The J gene is TRBJ2-5, the V gene TRBV6-5, with D possibly called TRBD1 or TRBD2 (6 bases each). V was shortened by 5 bases and J by 4 bases, with 11 bases between the two germline ends. The CDR3 has 13 amino acids. Germline V gives CDR1 MNHEY, CDR2 SVGAGI. CDR3 nucleotide sequence: TGTGCCAGCAGTCAGGGGCGGGGAGAGACCCAGTACTTC. Amino acid sequence: CASSQGRGETQYF.

The genes are TRBV19 and TRBJ2-3; D perhaps matches TRBD2 (6 bases). V shed 3 bases and J shed 8 bases, with 15 bases lying between them. This CDR3 region has 14 residues. Germline V gene data show CDR1 as LNHDA and CDR2 as SQIVND (reference sequence). CDR3 residues: CASSIEGGSGTQYF. DNA for the CDR3: TGTGCCAGTAGTATCGAGGGAGGAAGCGGTACGCAGTATTTT. The whole variable domain, filled in from reference TRBV19 and TRBJ2-3, reads DGGITQSPKYLFRKEGQNVTLSCEQNLNHDAMYWYRQDPGQGLRLIYYSQIVNDFQKGDIAEGYSVSREKKESFPLTVTSAQKNPTAFYLCASSIEGGSGTQYFGPGTRLTVL.

The table lists this clonotype with many counts. An end of the junction differs from the germline gene, which may be a read error. This chain joins TRBV7-2 and TRBJ2-7; 7 bases line up with TRBD2. The CDR3 is made up of 11 amino acids. Germline loops: CDR1 SGHTA, CDR2 FQGNSA. Here the CDR3 reads CASSLADKQYF. DNA for the CDR3: TGTGCCAGCAGCCTAGCGGACAAGCAGTACTTC.

This clonotype was found a few times. This rearrangement joins TRBV12-5 to TRBJ1-1; TRBD1 is a possible D gene (6 bases). The CDR3 has 15 amino acids. Looked up from germline, CDR1 is LGHNT and CDR2 is FRNRAP. The ends were cut back, 2 bases at V and 5 bases at J, with 15 bases in the middle. CDR3 DNA: TGTGCTAGTGGTTTGAATTCAGGGGAGAGAACTGAAGCTTTCTTT. It specifies CASGLNSGERTEAFF.

There are many counts of this clonotype. The chain is built from TRBV5-1 and TRBJ2-7, with D possibly matching TRBD1 (5 bases). Per the germline V gene, CDR1 is SGHRS and CDR2 is YFSETQ. Trimming took 2 bases from V and 0 from J, leaving 12 bases between them. The CDR3 consists of 15 residues. The DNA of the CDR3 is TGCGCCAGCAGCTTAGGACGGACATTCTCCTACGAGCAGTACTTC. This codes for CASSLGRTFSYEQYF.

This clonotype was detected ten times or more. The chain carries TRBV27 and TRBJ2-1; D is unclear. Germline CDR1 is MNHEY and CDR2 is SMNVEV (reference sequence). The ends were cut back, 4 bases at V and 3 bases at J, with 10 bases in the middle. The CDR3 extends over 14 amino acids. The CDR3 bases are TGTGCCAGCAGTTCGCCTAGAAGCTACAATGAGCAGTTCTTC. Protein: CASSSPRSYNEQFF.

The sample holds many counts of this clonotype. This chain uses TRBV5-1 with TRBJ1-1, with TRBD1 matching 11 bases. Germline lookup yields CDR1 SGHRS and CDR2 YFSETQ. The CDR3 has 14 residues. V was pared by 2 bases and J by 8 bases, with 5 bases of the junction left unmatched. As DNA, the CDR3 is TGCGCCAGCAGCTTCGGACAGGGGGCTGAGGAAGCTTTCTTT. This sequence encodes CASSFGQGAEEAFF.

This clonotype was seen at least ten times. The chain has TRBV6-1 and TRBJ2-7, with D hard to call. This CDR3 is built from 12 residues. Germline values: CDR1 MNHNS, CDR2 SASEGT. Trimming shortened V by 0 bases and J by 4 bases, and 4 bases separated the two germline ends. The CDR3 DNA reads TGTGCCAGCAGTGAAGCGGTGTACGAGCAGTACTTC. The encoded protein is CASSEAVYEQYF.

This clonotype showed up many times. The genes are TRBV4-3 and TRBJ2-7; D is tentatively TRBD1 or TRBD2 (5 bases each). CDR1 and CDR2 (germline): LGHNA, YSLEER. CDR3 length: 18 residues. V lost 0 bases and J 0 bases, leaving 18 bases between the germline ends. CDR3 coding DNA: TGCGCCAGCAGCCAAGACGGGCCGGCGGCAGGGAGCTCCTACGAGCAGTACTTC. It codes for CASSQDGPAAGSSYEQYF.

This clonotype came up many times. The chain uses TRBV5-1 and TRBJ2-5; no clear D gene. This CDR3 region has 14 residues. Germline V gene sequence: CDR1 SGHRS, CDR2 YFSETQ. V was clipped by 4 bases and J by 2 bases, with 12 bases between them. This chain's CDR3 is CASSPVPPQETQYF. The CDR3 DNA sequence: TGCGCCAGCAGCCCGGTCCCACCTCAAGAGACCCAGTACTTC.

This clonotype turned up a few times. The V call is TRBV7-3, the J call TRBJ2-1; 10 positions agree with TRBD2. CDR3 size: 16 residues. J lost 4 bases, V lost 3 bases, and 6 bases had no gene match. Germline loops: CDR1 SGHTA, CDR2 FQGTGA. The chain's CDR3 is CASSLSRTSGYNEQFF. DNA of the CDR3: TGTGCCAGCAGCTTGTCCCGGACTAGCGGATACAATGAGCAGTTCTTC.

This clonotype is medium-sized in the sample. This sequence joins TRBV25-1 and TRBJ1-2, with D perhaps TRBD1 (6 bases). V lost 6 bases and J lost 3, with 14 bases in between. Germline V gene sequence: CDR1 MGHDK, CDR2 SYGVNS. The CDR3 runs to 14 residues. The CDR3 is CASRRGGTYYGYTF. CDR3 coding DNA: TGTGCCAGCAGGCGGGGGGGCACGTACTATGGCTACACCTTC.